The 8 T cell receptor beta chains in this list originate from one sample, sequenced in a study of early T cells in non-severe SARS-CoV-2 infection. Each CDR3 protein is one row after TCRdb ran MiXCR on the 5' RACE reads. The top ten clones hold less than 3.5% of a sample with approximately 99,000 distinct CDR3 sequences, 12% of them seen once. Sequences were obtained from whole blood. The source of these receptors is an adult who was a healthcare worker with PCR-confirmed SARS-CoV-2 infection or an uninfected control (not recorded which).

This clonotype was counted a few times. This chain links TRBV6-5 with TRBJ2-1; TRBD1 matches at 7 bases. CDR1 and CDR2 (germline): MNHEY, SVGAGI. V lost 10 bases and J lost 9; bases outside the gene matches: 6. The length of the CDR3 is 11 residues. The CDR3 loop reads CATLKGAEQFF. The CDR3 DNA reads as TGTGCCACCCTTAAGGGGGCTGAGCAGTTCTTC.

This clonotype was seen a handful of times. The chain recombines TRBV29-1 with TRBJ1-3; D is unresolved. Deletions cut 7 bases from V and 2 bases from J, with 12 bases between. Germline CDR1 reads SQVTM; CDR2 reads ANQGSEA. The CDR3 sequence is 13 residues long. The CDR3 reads CSAASGPGNTIYF. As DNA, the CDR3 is TGCAGCGCCGCTTCGGGCCCTGGAAACACCATATATTTT.

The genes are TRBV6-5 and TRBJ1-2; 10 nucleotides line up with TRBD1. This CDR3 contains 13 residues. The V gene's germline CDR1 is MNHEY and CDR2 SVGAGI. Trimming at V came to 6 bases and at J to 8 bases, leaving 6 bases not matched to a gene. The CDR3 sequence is CASSRDRGPGYTF. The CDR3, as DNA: TGTGCCAGCAGCCGGGACAGGGGACCCGGCTACACCTTC.

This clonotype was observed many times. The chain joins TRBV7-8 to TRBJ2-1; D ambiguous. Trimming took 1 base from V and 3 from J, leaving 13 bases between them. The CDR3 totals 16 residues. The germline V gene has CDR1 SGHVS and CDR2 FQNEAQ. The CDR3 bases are TGTGCCAGCAGCTTAGAGTCGGGCAGAATCTACAATGAGCAGTTCTTC. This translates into CASSLESGRIYNEQFF. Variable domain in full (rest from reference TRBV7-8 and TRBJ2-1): GAGVSQSPRYKVAKRGQDVALRCDPISGHVSLFWYQQALGQGPEFLTYFQNEAQLDKSGLPSDRFFAERPEGSVSTLKIQRTQQEDSAVYLCASSLESGRIYNEQFFGPGTRLTVL.

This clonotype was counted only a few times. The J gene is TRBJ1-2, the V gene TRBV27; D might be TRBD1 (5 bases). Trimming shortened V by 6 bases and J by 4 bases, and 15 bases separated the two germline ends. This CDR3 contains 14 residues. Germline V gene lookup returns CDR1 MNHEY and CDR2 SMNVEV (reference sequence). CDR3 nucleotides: TGTGCCAGCAGCCCAGGGAGTGGCTCCTATGGCTACACCTTC. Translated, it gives CASSPGSGSYGYTF.

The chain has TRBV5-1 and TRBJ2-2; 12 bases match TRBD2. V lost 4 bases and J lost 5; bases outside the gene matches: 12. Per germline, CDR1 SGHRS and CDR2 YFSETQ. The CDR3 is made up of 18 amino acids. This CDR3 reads CASSPIGLAGIGTGELFF. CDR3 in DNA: TGCGCCAGCAGCCCCATTGGACTAGCGGGGATTGGAACCGGGGAGCTGTTTTTT.

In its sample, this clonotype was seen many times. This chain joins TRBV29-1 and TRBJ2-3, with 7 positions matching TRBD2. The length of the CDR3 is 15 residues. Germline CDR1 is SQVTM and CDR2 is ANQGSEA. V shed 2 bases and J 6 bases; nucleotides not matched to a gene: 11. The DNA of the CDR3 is TGCAGCGTTGAACGGGGCGGCGGGAGCTCGGATACGCAGTATTTT. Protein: CSVERGGGSSDTQYF.

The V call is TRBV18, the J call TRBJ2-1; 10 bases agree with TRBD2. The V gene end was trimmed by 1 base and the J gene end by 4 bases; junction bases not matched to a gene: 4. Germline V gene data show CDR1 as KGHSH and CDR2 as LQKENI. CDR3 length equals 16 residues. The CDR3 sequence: CASSPLGTSEYNEQFF. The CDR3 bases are TGTGCCAGCTCACCACTAGGGACTAGCGAATACAATGAGCAGTTCTTC.